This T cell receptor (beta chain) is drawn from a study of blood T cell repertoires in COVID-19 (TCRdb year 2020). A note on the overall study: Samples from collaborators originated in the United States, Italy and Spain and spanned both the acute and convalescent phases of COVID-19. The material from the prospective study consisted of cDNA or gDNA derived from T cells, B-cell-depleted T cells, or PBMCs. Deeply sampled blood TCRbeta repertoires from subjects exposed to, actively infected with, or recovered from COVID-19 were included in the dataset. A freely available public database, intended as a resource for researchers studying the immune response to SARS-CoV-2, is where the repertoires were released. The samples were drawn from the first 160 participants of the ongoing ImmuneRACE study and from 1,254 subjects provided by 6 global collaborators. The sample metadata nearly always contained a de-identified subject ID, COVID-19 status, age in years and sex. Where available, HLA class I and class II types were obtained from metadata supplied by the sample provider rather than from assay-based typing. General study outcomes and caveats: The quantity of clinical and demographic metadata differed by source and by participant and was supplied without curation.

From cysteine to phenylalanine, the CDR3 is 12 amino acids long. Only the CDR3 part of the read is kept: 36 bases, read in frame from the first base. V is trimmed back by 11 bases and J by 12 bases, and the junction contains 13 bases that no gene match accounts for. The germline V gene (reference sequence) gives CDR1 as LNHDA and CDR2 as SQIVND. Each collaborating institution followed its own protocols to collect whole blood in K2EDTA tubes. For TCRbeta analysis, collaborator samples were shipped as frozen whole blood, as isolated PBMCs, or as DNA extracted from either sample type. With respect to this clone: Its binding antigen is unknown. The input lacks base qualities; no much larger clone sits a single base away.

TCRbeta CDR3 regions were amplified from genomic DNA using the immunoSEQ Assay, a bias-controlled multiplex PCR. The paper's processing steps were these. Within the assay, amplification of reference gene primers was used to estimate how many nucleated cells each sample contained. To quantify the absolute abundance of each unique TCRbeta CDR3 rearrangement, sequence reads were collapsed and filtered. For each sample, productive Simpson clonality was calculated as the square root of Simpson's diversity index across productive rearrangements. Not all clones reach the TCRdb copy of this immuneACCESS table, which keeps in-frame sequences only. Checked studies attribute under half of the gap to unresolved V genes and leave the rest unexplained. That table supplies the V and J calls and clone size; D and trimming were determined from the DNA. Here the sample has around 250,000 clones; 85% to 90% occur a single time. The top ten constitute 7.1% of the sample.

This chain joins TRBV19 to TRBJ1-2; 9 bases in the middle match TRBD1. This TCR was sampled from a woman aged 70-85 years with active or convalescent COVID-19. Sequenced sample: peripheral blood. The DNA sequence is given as TGTGCCTCCGACCCCGGGACAGGGAGGAACACCTTC. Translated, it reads CASDPGTGRNTF.